This TCR beta chain was identified during a study of CXCR3-negative and CXCR3-positive naive CD8 T cells. Regarding the study as a whole: Relative to memory CD8+ cells, whose diversity was much lower, both naive subsets had comparably high diversity. CXCR3-positive naive cells had TRB CDR3s that were more hydrophobic than CXCR3-negative naive cells had. TRBV-TRBJ usage was similar across naive CXCR3 subsets but distinct in memory cells.

The TRB cDNA libraries were prepared by 5' RACE with UMI labels. TCRdb reprocessed the 5' RACE reads; each CDR3 protein has one entry and no DNA is given. The sample includes approximately 140,000 distinct CDR3 sequences. Comment on this clonotype: Its cognate antigen is unknown.

Triplicates of over 250,000 cells were sorted from each CD8+ T cell subset. Naive CD8+ T cells showed CD45RO-CCR7+CD27+CD95-. This CDR3 is built from 15 residues. In germline, CDR1 is MDHEN, CDR2 SYDVKM. The receptor's source is a human donor in good health. Some clones in this sample may be carry-over from other donors' samples. The chain couples TRBV28 to TRBJ1-5. The sequenced material came from naive CXCR3+ CD8+ T cells from blood. Stated subset: CD45RO-CCR7+CD27+CD95- naive CD8+ T cells expressing CXCR3 (TNR3+). The CDR3 reads CASRVRDVDNQPQHF.